Sequencing of this T cell receptor (beta chain) was carried out in a study of OX40 agonist ivuxolimab in advanced cancers. Across the study: Those enrolled were around 87% male, with a mean age of about 66 years and ages from about 20 to 79. General study results and limits: Fewer expanded clones were found on average in CD4+ than in CD8+ T cells. Partial responders receiving 0.1-3.0 mg/kg showed among the lowest clonal expansion.

Turning to this clone: Its antigen is undetermined.

Repertoires were generated with immunoSEQ multiplex PCR, while TCRdb's copy carries only in-frame clones and drops some. The repertoire holds 45,000 to 65,000 clones, with more than 65% as singletons. This CDR3 is built from 15 residues. CDR1 WSHSY and CDR2 SAAADI come from the germline V gene. After removal of 6 bases from V and 0 bases from J, the junction contained 6 bases not matched to a gene. The receptor's source is an adult with an advanced solid tumor such as melanoma, head and neck, liver or kidney cancer. The genes are TRBV10-2 and TRBJ1-2, with 8 bases matching TRBD1. Sequenced here: CD4+ or CD8+ T cells sorted from blood, sampled in a trial of the OX40 agonist ivuxolimab. CDR3: CASRSGQGANYGYTF. CDR3 coding DNA: TGCGCCAGCAGGTCCGGACAGGGAGCTAACTATGGCTACACCTTC.